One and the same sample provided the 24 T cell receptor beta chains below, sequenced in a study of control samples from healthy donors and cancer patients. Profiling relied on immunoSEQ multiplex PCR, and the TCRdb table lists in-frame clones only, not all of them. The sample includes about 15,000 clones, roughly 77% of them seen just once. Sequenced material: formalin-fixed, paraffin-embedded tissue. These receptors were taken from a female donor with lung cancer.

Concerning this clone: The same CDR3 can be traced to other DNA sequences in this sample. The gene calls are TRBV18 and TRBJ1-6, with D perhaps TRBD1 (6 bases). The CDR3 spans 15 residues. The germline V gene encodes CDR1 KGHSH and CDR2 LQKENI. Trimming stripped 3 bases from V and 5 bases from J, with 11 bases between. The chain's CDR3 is CASSPSTGDNSPLHF. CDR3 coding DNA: TGTGCCAGCTCACCGTCGACAGGAGATAATTCACCCCTCCACTTT.

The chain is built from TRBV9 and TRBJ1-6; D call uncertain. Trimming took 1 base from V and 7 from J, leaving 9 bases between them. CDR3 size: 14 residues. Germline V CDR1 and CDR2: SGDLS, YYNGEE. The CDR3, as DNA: TGTGCCAGCAGCGTATTATCCTTAAATTCACCCCTCCACTTT. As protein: CASSVLSLNSPLHF.

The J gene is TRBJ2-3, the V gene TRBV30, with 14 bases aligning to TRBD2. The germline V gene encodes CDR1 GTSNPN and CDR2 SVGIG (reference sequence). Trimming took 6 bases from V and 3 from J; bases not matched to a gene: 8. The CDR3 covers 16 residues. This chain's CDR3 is CACSLGLAGVTDTQYF. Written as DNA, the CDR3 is TGTGCCTGTTCGCTGGGACTAGCGGGAGTAACAGATACGCAGTATTTT.

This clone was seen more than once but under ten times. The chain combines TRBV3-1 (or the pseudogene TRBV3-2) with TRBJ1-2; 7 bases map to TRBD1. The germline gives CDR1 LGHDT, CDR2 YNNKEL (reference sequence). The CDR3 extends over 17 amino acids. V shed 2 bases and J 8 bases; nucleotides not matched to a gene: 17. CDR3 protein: CASSQYDAGGASRGYTF. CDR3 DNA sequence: TGTGCCAGCAGCCAATACGACGCAGGGGGTGCTTCTCGAGGCTACACCTTC.

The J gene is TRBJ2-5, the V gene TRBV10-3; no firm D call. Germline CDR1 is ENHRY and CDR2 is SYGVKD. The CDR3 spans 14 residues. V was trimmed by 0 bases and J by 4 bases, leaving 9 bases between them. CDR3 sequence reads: CAISESQAGETQYF. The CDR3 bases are TGTGCCATCAGTGAGTCGCAGGCAGGAGAGACCCAGTACTTC.

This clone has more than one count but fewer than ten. This CDR3 reads CASSLSGVGSPLHF. The CDR3 DNA is TGTGCCAGCAGTCTATCAGGGGTTGGTTCACCCCTCCACTTT. The chain is built from TRBV6-2 or TRBV6-3 and TRBJ1-6; tentatively, D is TRBD1 (6 bases). Germline CDR1 is MNHEY and CDR2 is SVGEGT. The CDR3 sequence is 14 residues long. V dropped 5 bases and J dropped 9 bases, with 14 bases sitting between them.

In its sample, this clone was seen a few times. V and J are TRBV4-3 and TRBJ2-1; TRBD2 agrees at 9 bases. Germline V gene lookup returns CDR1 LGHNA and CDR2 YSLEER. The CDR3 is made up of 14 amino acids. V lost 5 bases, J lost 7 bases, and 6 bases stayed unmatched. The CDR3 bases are TGCGCCAGCAGCGCGGGACTAGCCTGGAATGAGCAGTTCTTC. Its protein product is CASSAGLAWNEQFF.

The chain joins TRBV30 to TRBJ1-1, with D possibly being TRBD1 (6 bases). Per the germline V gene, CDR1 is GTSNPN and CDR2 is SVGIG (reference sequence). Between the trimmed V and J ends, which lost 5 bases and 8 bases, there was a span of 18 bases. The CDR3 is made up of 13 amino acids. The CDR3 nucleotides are TGTGCCTGGCTGCCGTCCGGGGGCTGGGAAGCTTTCTTT. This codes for CAWLPSGGWEAFF.

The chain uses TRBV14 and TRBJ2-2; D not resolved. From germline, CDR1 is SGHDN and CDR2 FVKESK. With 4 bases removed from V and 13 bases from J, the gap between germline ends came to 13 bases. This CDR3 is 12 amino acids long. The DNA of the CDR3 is TGTGCCAGCAGCCCCACGGGCGAACGGCTGTTTTTT. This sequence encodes CASSPTGERLFF.

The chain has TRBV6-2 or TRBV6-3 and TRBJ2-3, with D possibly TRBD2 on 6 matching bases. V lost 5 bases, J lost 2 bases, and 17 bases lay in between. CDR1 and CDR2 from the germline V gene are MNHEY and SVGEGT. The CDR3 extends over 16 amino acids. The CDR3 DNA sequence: TGTGCCAGCAGTCCACCTAGCGTCCGGTTCACAGATACGCAGTATTTT. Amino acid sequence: CASSPPSVRFTDTQYF.

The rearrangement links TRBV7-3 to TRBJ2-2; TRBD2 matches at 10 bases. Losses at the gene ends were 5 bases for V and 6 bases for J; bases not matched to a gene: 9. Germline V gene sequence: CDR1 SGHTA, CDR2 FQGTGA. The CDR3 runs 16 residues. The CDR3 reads CASSLPGTSVAGELFF. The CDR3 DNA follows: TGTGCCAGCAGCCTCCCCGGGACTAGCGTCGCCGGGGAGCTGTTTTTT.

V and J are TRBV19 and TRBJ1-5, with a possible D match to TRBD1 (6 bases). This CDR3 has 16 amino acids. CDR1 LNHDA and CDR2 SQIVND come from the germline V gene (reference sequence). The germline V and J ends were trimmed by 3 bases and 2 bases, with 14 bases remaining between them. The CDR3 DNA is TGTGCCAGTAGTATCAGACGGGGGCGCGGCAATCAGCCCCAGCATTTT. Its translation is CASSIRRGRGNQPQHF.

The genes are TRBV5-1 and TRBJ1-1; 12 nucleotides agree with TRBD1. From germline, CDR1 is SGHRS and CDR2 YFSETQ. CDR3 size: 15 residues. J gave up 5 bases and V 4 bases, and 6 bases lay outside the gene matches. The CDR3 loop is CASSLGQGAMTEAFF. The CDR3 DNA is TGCGCCAGCAGCCTGGGACAGGGGGCTATGACTGAAGCTTTCTTT.

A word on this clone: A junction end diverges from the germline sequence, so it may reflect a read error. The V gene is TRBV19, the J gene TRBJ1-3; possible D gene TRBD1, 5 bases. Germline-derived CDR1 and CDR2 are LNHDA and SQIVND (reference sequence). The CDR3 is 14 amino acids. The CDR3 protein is CASSIGTTGNIIYF. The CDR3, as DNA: TGTGCCAGTAGTATAGGGACAACTGGAAACATCATATATTTT.

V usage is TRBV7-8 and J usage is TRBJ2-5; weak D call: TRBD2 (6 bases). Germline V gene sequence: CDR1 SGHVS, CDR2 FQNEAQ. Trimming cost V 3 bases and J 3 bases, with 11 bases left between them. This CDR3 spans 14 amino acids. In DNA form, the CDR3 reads TGTGCCAGCAGCTTTGGGGGGATAAAAGAGACCCAGTACTTC. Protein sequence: CASSFGGIKETQYF.

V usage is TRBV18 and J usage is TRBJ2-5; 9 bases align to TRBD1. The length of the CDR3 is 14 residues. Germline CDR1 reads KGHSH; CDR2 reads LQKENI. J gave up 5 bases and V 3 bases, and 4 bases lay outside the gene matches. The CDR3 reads CASSPGTGLETQYF. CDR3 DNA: TGTGCCAGCTCACCGGGGACAGGGTTGGAGACCCAGTACTTC.

The CDR3 spells CASSARGSGKETQYF. CDR3 nucleotide sequence: TGTGCCAGCAGCGCAAGAGGTAGCGGGAAGGAGACCCAGTACTTC. The rearrangement joins TRBV9 to TRBJ2-5, with 8 bases fitting TRBD2. Germline values: CDR1 SGDLS, CDR2 YYNGEE. The CDR3 is 15 amino acids. V trimming: 3 bases; J trimming: 5 bases; junction bases outside the gene matches: 9.

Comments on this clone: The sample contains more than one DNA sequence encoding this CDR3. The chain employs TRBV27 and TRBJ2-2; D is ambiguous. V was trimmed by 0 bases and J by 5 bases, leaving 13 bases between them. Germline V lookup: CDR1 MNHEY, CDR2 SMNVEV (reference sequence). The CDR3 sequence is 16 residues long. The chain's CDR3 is CASSLSRALNTGELFF. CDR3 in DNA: TGTGCCAGCAGTTTATCAAGGGCACTGAATACCGGGGAGCTGTTTTTT.

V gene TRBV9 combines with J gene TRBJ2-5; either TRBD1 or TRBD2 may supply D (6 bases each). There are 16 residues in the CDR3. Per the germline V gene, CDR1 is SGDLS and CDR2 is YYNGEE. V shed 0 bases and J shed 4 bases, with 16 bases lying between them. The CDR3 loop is CASSVGTGGEIETQYF. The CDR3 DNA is TGTGCCAGCAGCGTAGGAACCGGGGGCGAGATAGAGACCCAGTACTTC.

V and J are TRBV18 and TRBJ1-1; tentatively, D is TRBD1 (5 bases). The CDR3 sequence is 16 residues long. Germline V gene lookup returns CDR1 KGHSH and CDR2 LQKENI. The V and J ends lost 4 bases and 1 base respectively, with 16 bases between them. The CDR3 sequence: CASSLDKPISNTEAFF. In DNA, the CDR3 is TGTGCCAGCTCACTGGACAAGCCCATATCGAACACTGAAGCTTTCTTT. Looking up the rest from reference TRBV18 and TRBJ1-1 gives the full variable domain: NAGVMQNPRHLVRRRGQEARLRCSPMKGHSHVYWYRQLPEEGLKFMVYLQKENIIDESGMPKERFSAEFPKEGPSILRIQQVVRGDSAAYFCASSLDKPISNTEAFFGQGTRLTVV.

The CDR3 here is CASMAGIYNEQFF. CDR3 in DNA: TGCGCCAGCATGGCGGGCATATACAATGAGCAGTTCTTC. V gene TRBV5-1 combines with J gene TRBJ2-1; TRBD2 might be the D (5 bases). This CDR3 is built from 13 residues. Germline CDR1 reads SGHRS; CDR2 reads YFSETQ. Trimming removed 6 bases at V and 4 bases at J, with 11 bases between.

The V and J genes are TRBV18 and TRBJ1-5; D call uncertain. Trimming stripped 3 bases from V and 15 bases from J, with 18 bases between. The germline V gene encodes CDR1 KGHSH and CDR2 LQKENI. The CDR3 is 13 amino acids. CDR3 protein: CASSPSAQATLHF. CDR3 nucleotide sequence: TGTGCCAGCTCACCGTCCGCGCAGGCCACCCTGCATTTT.

CDR3 in amino acids: CAWSSPGGVETQYF. CDR3 nucleotide sequence: TGTGCCTGGAGTAGTCCAGGGGGCGTAGAGACCCAGTACTTC. The rearrangement uses TRBV30 and TRBJ2-5; 8 positions match TRBD1. Unmatched junction bases numbered 6, after V lost 2 bases and J lost 4 bases. Germline CDR1 is GTSNPN and CDR2 is SVGIG (reference sequence). The CDR3 covers 14 residues.

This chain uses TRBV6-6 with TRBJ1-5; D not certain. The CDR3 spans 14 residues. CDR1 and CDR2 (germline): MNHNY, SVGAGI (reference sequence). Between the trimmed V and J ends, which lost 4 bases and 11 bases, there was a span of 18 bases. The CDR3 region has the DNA TGTGCCAGCAGTTCTCCCGCCGGGCGGGAAGCCCAGCATTTT. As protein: CASSSPAGREAQHF.